The 14 T cell receptor beta chains given below trace back to one sample, sequenced in a study of blood T cell repertoires in COVID-19. The data were produced by immunoSEQ multiplex PCR, yet TCRdb's version contains in-frame clones alone and is incomplete. The data hold about 51,000 clones, with 86% observed a single time. Sequencing input: peripheral blood. All receptors derive from a man older than 75 with active COVID-19.

This chain uses TRBV28 with TRBJ2-7; 8 bases are a match to TRBD2. With 4 bases clipped from V and 3 bases from J, the junction kept 5 bases outside the gene matches. This CDR3 spans 14 amino acids. CDR1 is MDHEN and CDR2 is SYDVKM in the germline V gene. This CDR3 reads CASSSPAGGYEQYF. Written as DNA, the CDR3 is TGTGCCAGCAGTTCCCCTGCGGGAGGCTACGAGCAGTACTTC.

The chain joins TRBV5-1 to TRBJ2-7, with 7 bases lining up with TRBD2. In germline, CDR1 is SGHRS, CDR2 YFSETQ. The CDR3 loop spans 14 amino acids. The V segment lost 2 bases and the J segment 7 bases; nucleotides outside the gene matches: 9. The CDR3 spells CASSLRLAYGEQYF. For the CDR3, the DNA is TGCGCCAGCAGCTTACGACTAGCTTATGGGGAGCAGTACTTC.

This rearrangement joins TRBV5-5 to TRBJ2-5; the D is unclear. The CDR3 runs to 14 residues. Looked up from germline, CDR1 is SGHKS and CDR2 is YYEKEE (reference sequence). Trimming removed 2 bases at V and 1 base at J, with 9 bases between. Here the CDR3 reads CASSFKDSQETQYF. CDR3 nucleotides: TGTGCCAGCAGCTTCAAAGATAGCCAAGAGACCCAGTACTTC.

This chain uses TRBV6-5 with TRBJ2-3; D is unclear. The germline V and J ends were trimmed by 7 bases and 3 bases, with 11 bases remaining between them. CDR3 size: 13 residues. Per germline, CDR1 MNHEY and CDR2 SVGAGI. DNA of the CDR3: TGTGCCAGCAAAAGCTCCTTTACAGATACGCAGTATTTT. Translating gives CASKSSFTDTQYF.

The gene calls are TRBV11-2 and TRBJ2-3, with D possibly being TRBD2 (7 bases). Trimming pared 5 bases from V and 5 bases from J, leaving 11 bases between. This CDR3 contains 13 residues. Germline CDR1 SGHAT, CDR2 FQNNGV. The CDR3 spells CASSPGEGDTQYF. Here the CDR3 DNA reads TGTGCCAGCAGCCCAGGGGAGGGAGATACGCAGTATTTT.

The chain carries TRBV28 and TRBJ2-7, with 10 bases lining up with TRBD2. This CDR3 has 16 amino acids. J was trimmed by 8 bases and V by 8 bases; bases with no gene match: 18. Germline assignment: CDR1 MDHEN and CDR2 SYDVKM. The CDR3 loop is CASGNPQGLSGGKQYF. The CDR3 nucleotides are TGTGCCAGCGGGAATCCCCAGGGACTTAGCGGGGGGAAGCAGTACTTC.

The chain carries TRBV3-1 (or the pseudogene TRBV3-2) and TRBJ2-5, with TRBD2 as a possible D gene (5 bases). The germline V and J ends were trimmed by 4 bases and 5 bases, with 14 bases remaining between them. CDR1 is LGHDT, CDR2 YNNKEL, per germline (reference sequence). This CDR3 is 14 amino acids long. In DNA form, the CDR3 reads TGTGCCAGCAGCCCCTCCACCTGGAGGGAGACCCAGTACTTC. The encoded protein is CASSPSTWRETQYF.

The chain carries TRBV25-1 and TRBJ1-2, with a tentative D call TRBD1 (5 bases). In germline, CDR1 is MGHDK, CDR2 SYGVNS. The length of the CDR3 is 14 residues. The V end lost 7 bases, the J end lost 2 bases, and 14 bases lay between the germline ends. CDR3 DNA sequence: TGTGCCAGCAAGCCGGGGGGACGAAACTATGGCTACACCTTC. As protein: CASKPGGRNYGYTF.

V is TRBV5-8 and J is TRBJ2-6; 8 nucleotides line up with TRBD1. V lost 4 bases, J lost 0 bases, and 3 bases stayed unmatched. Germline CDR1 is SGHTS and CDR2 is YDEGEE. The CDR3 covers 16 residues. The DNA for the CDR3 is TGTGCCAGCAGCCGAACAGGGGGCTCTGGGGCCAACGTCCTGACTTTC. Its translation: CASSRTGGSGANVLTF.

CDR3 sequence reads: CASSLLQGSDTQYF. In DNA, the CDR3 is TGTGCCAGCAGCTTGCTACAGGGTTCAGATACGCAGTATTTT. The genes are TRBV5-8 and TRBJ2-3; D may be TRBD1 (6 bases). CDR3 size: 14 residues. V lost 1 base, J lost 4 bases, and 10 bases lay in between. The germline V gene has CDR1 SGHTS and CDR2 YDEGEE.

The rearrangement links TRBV4-1 to TRBJ1-2; D is possibly TRBD1 (6 bases). The V gene's germline CDR1 is MGHRA and CDR2 YSYEKL. Trimming took 0 bases from V and 4 from J, leaving 15 bases between them. The CDR3 consists of 16 residues. For the CDR3, the DNA is TGCGCCAGCAGCCAAGATTTCGGGGGGCTATTCTATGGCTACACCTTC. Protein product: CASSQDFGGLFYGYTF.

The chain joins TRBV4-3 to TRBJ2-1, with D unclear. The CDR3 runs 15 residues. Looked up from germline, CDR1 is LGHNA and CDR2 is YSLEER. Trimming pared 0 bases from V and 6 bases from J, leaving 12 bases between. The CDR3 spells CASSQEIARPNEQFF. The CDR3 DNA reads TGCGCCAGCAGCCAAGAAATCGCTAGGCCCAATGAGCAGTTCTTC.

V and J are TRBV11-2 and TRBJ2-3; 11 nucleotides line up with TRBD2. The V gene's germline CDR1 is SGHAT and CDR2 FQNNGV. The CDR3 has 17 residues. V dropped 3 bases and J dropped 1; count of bases not matched to a gene: 6. CDR3 in amino acids: CASSFTSGSVGTDTQYF. The DNA for the CDR3 is TGTGCCAGCAGCTTCACTAGCGGGAGCGTGGGCACAGATACGCAGTATTTT.

V usage is TRBV19 and J usage is TRBJ2-7; D gene uncertain. V gave up 8 bases and J gave up 6 bases, with 8 bases separating them. This CDR3 has 10 amino acids. Per germline, CDR1 LNHDA and CDR2 SQIVND (reference sequence). The CDR3, as DNA: TGTGCCAGTGGGTCGGGCGAGCAGTACTTC. Translating it yields CASGSGEQYF.